Following are 2 T cell receptor beta chains from one sample sequenced in a study of cytomegalovirus exposure and HLA in healthy donors. Data came from immunoSEQ multiplex PCR; TCRdb stores just in-frame clones and leaves some out. The sample carries some 75,000 clones, approximately 96% recorded once. The sequenced sample consisted of PBMCs. Source of these receptors: a woman aged 18-30 years in good health and CMV-seronegative.

The J gene is TRBJ2-2, the V gene TRBV6-5; the D gene is possibly TRBD1 (5 bases). V lost 2 bases and J lost 5, with 12 bases in between. Germline CDR1 and CDR2: MNHEY and SVGAGI. The CDR3 extends over 15 amino acids. This chain's CDR3 is CASSYTWTPTGELFF. Written as DNA, the CDR3 is TGTGCCAGCAGTTACACGTGGACACCGACCGGGGAGCTGTTTTTT.

The J gene is TRBJ2-7, the V gene TRBV23-1; 10 bases line up with TRBD2. TRBV23-1 is designated an ORF whose function remains uncertain. CDR3 size: 10 residues. The CDR3 bases are TGCGGGGGACTAGCGAACGAGCAGTACTTC. Its translation: CGGLANEQYF.